One sample yielded the 30 T cell receptor beta chains listed below, sequenced in a study of blood T cell repertoires in COVID-19. Measured with immunoSEQ multiplex PCR; TCRdb has only the in-frame clones, and not every one. Of 120,000 or so clones in the sample, approximately 80% are singletons; the top ten hold 3.8%. Specimen: peripheral blood. The receptors originated from a woman aged 50 to 60 with acute or convalescent COVID-19.

The chain is built from TRBV28 and TRBJ1-2, with D perhaps matching TRBD1 (6 bases). Germline V gene data show CDR1 as MDHEN and CDR2 as SYDVKM. Trimming shortened V by 6 bases and J by 6 bases, and 17 bases separated the two germline ends. The CDR3 covers 14 residues. The CDR3 DNA reads as TGTGCCAGCAGGTCGGGGGGCCACCCCCATGGCTACACCTTC. Translated, it gives CASRSGGHPHGYTF.

The gene calls are TRBV29-1 and TRBJ1-2, with 7 bases fitting TRBD1. The CDR3 contains 13 residues. The V segment lost 6 bases and the J segment 7 bases; nucleotides outside the gene matches: 11. Germline CDR1 is SQVTM and CDR2 is ANQGSEA. The CDR3 spells CSVSQGPTGGYTF. DNA for the CDR3: TGCAGCGTCTCACAGGGGCCCACGGGTGGCTACACCTTC.

This clone qualifies as medium-sized. The chain combines TRBV7-6 with TRBJ1-1; the D gene is possibly TRBD1 (5 bases). The CDR3 loop spans 13 amino acids. V was clipped by 6 bases and J by 4 bases, with 12 bases between them. Germline V gene lookup returns CDR1 SGHVS and CDR2 FNYEAQ. CDR3 region: CASSSGGGTEAFF. CDR3 coding DNA: TGTGCCAGCAGTTCCGGCGGGGGCACTGAAGCTTTCTTT.

CDR3 DNA sequence: TGTGCCAGCAGTTTTCGACCCTTGGGGGGTGATGGCTACACCTTC. This gives the protein CASSFRPLGGDGYTF. The gene calls are TRBV6-5 and TRBJ1-2; D perhaps matches TRBD1 (5 bases). The CDR3 totals 15 residues. The V gene's germline CDR1 is MNHEY and CDR2 SVGAGI. V lost 4 bases to trimming and J lost 6 bases, with 18 bases between them.

The V and J genes are TRBV30 and TRBJ1-2; D possibly corresponds to TRBD1 (5 bases). CDR3 length: 13 residues. Trimming removed 8 bases from V and 7 bases from J, with 20 bases in between. Germline CDR1 and CDR2: GTSNPN and SVGIG (reference sequence). The CDR3 here is CAGRGEAISGYTF. CDR3 nucleotides: TGTGCCGGCCGGGGGGAGGCTATTTCTGGCTACACCTTC.

The chain carries TRBV19 and TRBJ1-4; 11 bases fit TRBD1. The CDR3 runs to 16 residues. CDR1 and CDR2 from the germline V gene are LNHDA and SQIVND (reference sequence). V gave up 6 bases and J gave up 0 bases; unmatched junction bases: 3. CDR3 protein: CASSMDRGPTNEKLFF. The CDR3 DNA follows: TGTGCCAGTAGCATGGACAGGGGGCCAACTAATGAAAAACTGTTTTTT.

The sample holds one count of this clone. The chain carries TRBV7-3 and TRBJ2-3; D unresolved. Between the trimmed V and J ends, which lost 5 bases and 1 base, there was a span of 22 bases. This CDR3 has 18 residues. CDR1 is SGHTA, CDR2 FQGTGA, per germline. CDR3 loop: CASSPLVSVSSGTDTQYF. In DNA, the CDR3 is TGTGCCAGCAGCCCTCTAGTTTCCGTTAGCAGTGGCACAGATACGCAGTATTTT.

This clone has a handful of counts. CDR3 nucleotide sequence: TGTGCCAGCAGCCAGGGAACAACAGCATCCTATGGCTACACCTTC. This sequence encodes CASSQGTTASYGYTF. The gene calls are TRBV2 and TRBJ1-2; TRBD1 is a possible D gene (5 bases). Germline values: CDR1 SNHLY, CDR2 FYNNEI. With 6 bases removed from V and 4 bases from J, the gap between germline ends came to 18 bases. The CDR3 totals 15 residues. The entire variable domain, with the rest obtained from reference TRBV2 and TRBJ1-2, is as follows: EPEVTQTPSHQVTQMGQEVILRCVPISNHLYFYWYRQILGQKVEFLVSFYNNEISEKSEIFDDQFSVERPDGSNFTLKIRSTKLEDSAMYFCASSQGTTASYGYTFGSGTRLTVV.

The chain combines TRBV6-2 or TRBV6-3 with TRBJ2-7; 9 bases match TRBD2. The V and J ends lost 5 bases and 6 bases, in that order; junction bases with no gene match: 14. Germline V gene lookup returns CDR1 MNHEY and CDR2 SVGEGT. The CDR3 has 16 amino acids. In DNA, the CDR3 is TGTGCCAGCAGTCGCCTCAGCGGGGGGCCCCTATTCGAGCAGTACTTC. Amino acid sequence: CASSRLSGGPLFEQYF.

To note about this clone: Other DNA sequences within the sample encode an identical CDR3. CDR3 sequence reads: CASSEARETQYF. CDR3 nucleotide sequence: TGTGCCAGCAGTGAAGCGCGAGAGACCCAGTACTTC. The V call is TRBV2, the J call TRBJ2-5, with unresolved D. Germline V gene lookup returns CDR1 SNHLY and CDR2 FYNNEI. V gave up 0 bases and J gave up 4 bases, with 3 bases separating them. There are 12 residues in the CDR3. Together with reference TRBV2 and TRBJ2-5, the CDR3 gives the full variable domain: EPEVTQTPSHQVTQMGQEVILRCVPISNHLYFYWYRQILGQKVEFLVSFYNNEISEKSEIFDDQFSVERPDGSNFTLKIRSTKLEDSAMYFCASSEARETQYFGPGTRLLVL.

The rearrangement links TRBV24-1 to TRBJ2-5; weak D call: TRBD2 (7 bases). The CDR3 is made up of 15 amino acids. Looked up from germline, CDR1 is KGHDR and CDR2 is SFDVKD. V gave up 6 bases and J gave up 0 bases, with 13 bases separating them. CDR3 sequence reads: CATSWGGPYQETQYF. Written as DNA, the CDR3 is TGTGCCACCAGTTGGGGGGGCCCGTACCAAGAGACCCAGTACTTC.

J is TRBJ1-1 and V is TRBV29-1, with unresolved D. The CDR3 totals 13 residues. V was clipped by 3 bases and J by 1 base, with 9 bases between them. The germline gives CDR1 SQVTM, CDR2 ANQGSEA. The CDR3 coding sequence is TGCAGCGTTGATTGGGAGGCGAACACTGAAGCTTTCTTT. It yields the protein CSVDWEANTEAFF.

This clone was found a few times. The chain joins TRBV5-4 to TRBJ2-1; a possible D gene is TRBD1 (6 bases). The V end was cut by 1 base, the J end by 7 bases, with 21 bases between. Germline lookup yields CDR1 SGHNT and CDR2 YYREEE (reference sequence). The CDR3 has 17 residues. The CDR3 DNA sequence: TGTGCCAGCAGCTTGTATTCCGGGACATTATTACCTAATGAGCAGTTCTTC. Its protein is CASSLYSGTLLPNEQFF.

V and J are TRBV15 and TRBJ2-7; 9 bases line up with TRBD1. The germline V gene encodes CDR1 LNHNV and CDR2 YYDKDF (reference sequence). With V trimmed by 1 base and J by 5 bases, 3 bases remained unmatched. The CDR3 sequence is 14 residues long. The CDR3 DNA reads TGTGCCACCAGCAGAGTAGGACAGGGGAACGAGCAGTACTTC. Protein sequence: CATSRVGQGNEQYF.

The gene calls are TRBV4-2 and TRBJ2-5; tentative D call: TRBD1 (6 bases). The CDR3 has 16 residues. CDR1 and CDR2 from the germline V gene are LGHNA and YNFKEQ. The ends were cut back, 3 bases at V and 1 base at J, with 15 bases in the middle. The CDR3 region has the DNA TGTGCCAGCAGCCAGAACCCCGGGACATCCCAAGAGACCCAGTACTTC. This gives the protein CASSQNPGTSQETQYF.

The V call is TRBV12-3 or TRBV12-4, the J call TRBJ1-1; D possibly corresponds to TRBD1 (6 bases). Between the trimmed V and J ends, which lost 7 bases and 8 bases, there was a span of 17 bases. CDR3 size: 13 residues. CDR3: CASTGGGRVEAFF. Here the CDR3 DNA reads TGTGCCAGCACCGGGGGGGGGCGAGTCGAAGCTTTCTTT.

The chain links TRBV6-5 to TRBJ1-1; D unclear. The germline V and J ends were trimmed by 5 bases and 1 base, with 14 bases remaining between them. The CDR3 extends over 15 amino acids. CDR1 and CDR2 (germline): MNHEY, SVGAGI. The CDR3 sequence is CASSPRTVSNTEAFF. As DNA, the CDR3 is TGTGCCAGCAGTCCCCGCACAGTCTCGAACACTGAAGCTTTCTTT.

The gene calls are TRBV19 and TRBJ1-2, with 10 bases aligning to TRBD1. From germline, CDR1 is LNHDA and CDR2 SQIVND (reference sequence). The CDR3 length is 15 residues. With 5 bases clipped from V and 5 bases from J, the junction kept 8 bases outside the gene matches. The CDR3 spells CASSGDRGSVYGYTF. For the CDR3, the DNA is TGTGCCAGTAGTGGGGACAGGGGATCGGTTTATGGCTACACCTTC.

V usage is TRBV19 and J usage is TRBJ1-1, with 10 bases fitting TRBD1. Trimming cost V 6 bases and J 1 base; bases outside gene matches: 5. This CDR3 has 15 amino acids. The germline V gene has CDR1 LNHDA and CDR2 SQIVND (reference sequence). CDR3 protein: CASRTWTGGNTEAFF. In DNA, the CDR3 is TGTGCCAGTAGGACCTGGACAGGGGGGAACACTGAAGCTTTCTTT. The variable domain in full, completed from reference TRBV19 and TRBJ1-1, reads DGGITQSPKYLFRKEGQNVTLSCEQNLNHDAMYWYRQDPGQGLRLIYYSQIVNDFQKGDIAEGYSVSREKKESFPLTVTSAQKNPTAFYLCASRTWTGGNTEAFFGQGTRLTVV.

This clone was seen only once. The chain combines TRBV5-4 with TRBJ2-1, with D tentatively TRBD2 (6 bases). This CDR3 comprises 17 residues. V gave up 0 bases and J gave up 9 bases, with 22 bases separating them. Germline V lookup: CDR1 SGHNT, CDR2 YYREEE (reference sequence). CDR3 nucleotides: TGTGCCAGCAGCTTGGGAGTGCCGGGACTTCTCAGTGTTGAGCAGTTCTTC. It specifies CASSLGVPGLLSVEQFF.

This clone was seen a few times. V and J are TRBV12-3 or TRBV12-4 and TRBJ1-5; D remains ambiguous. V was clipped by 5 bases and J by 2 bases, with 4 bases between them. The CDR3 totals 12 residues. CDR3 sequence reads: CASSGGNQPQHF. The CDR3, as DNA: TGTGCCAGCAGTGGAGGCAATCAGCCCCAGCATTTT.

The chain employs TRBV18 and TRBJ1-1, with a weak D call TRBD1 (5 bases). CDR3 size: 16 residues. Germline-derived CDR1 and CDR2 are KGHSH and LQKENI. V lost 0 bases, J lost 2 bases, and 13 bases lay in between. In DNA, the CDR3 is TGTGCCAGCTCACCACCGTCGGGCAGGGAAAACACTGAAGCTTTCTTT. Amino acids: CASSPPSGRENTEAFF.

DNA of the CDR3: TGTGCCAGCAGCAGCACAGGGCGCTATGGCTACACCTTC. Translation: CASSSTGRYGYTF. This chain uses TRBV6-5 with TRBJ1-2, with D possibly matching TRBD1 (6 bases). Germline CDR1 MNHEY, CDR2 SVGAGI. The CDR3 is 13 residues long. V was clipped by 6 bases and J by 4 bases, with 12 bases between them.

The chain combines TRBV18 with TRBJ1-5; 7 bases align to TRBD1. V shed 6 bases and J 6 bases; nucleotides not matched to a gene: 8. Germline CDR1 reads KGHSH; CDR2 reads LQKENI. The CDR3 has 14 residues. CDR3 nucleotides: TGTGCCAGCTCCCTTGGGACAGACACTCAGCCCCAGCATTTT. Its protein is CASSLGTDTQPQHF. The full variable domain, completed using reference TRBV18 and TRBJ1-5, is NAGVMQNPRHLVRRRGQEARLRCSPMKGHSHVYWYRQLPEEGLKFMVYLQKENIIDESGMPKERFSAEFPKEGPSILRIQQVVRGDSAAYFCASSLGTDTQPQHFGDGTRLSIL.

The rearrangement joins TRBV6-6 to TRBJ2-5, with a tentative D call TRBD1 (5 bases). This CDR3 has 15 amino acids. Trimming pared 4 bases from V and 2 bases from J, leaving 14 bases between. Germline V lookup: CDR1 MNHNY, CDR2 SVGAGI (reference sequence). This CDR3 reads CASSWGQRTQETQYF. CDR3 in DNA: TGTGCCAGCAGTTGGGGCCAGAGGACGCAAGAGACCCAGTACTTC.

The chain carries TRBV28 and TRBJ1-1; no definite D call. The germline V gene encodes CDR1 MDHEN and CDR2 SYDVKM. V gave up 4 bases and J gave up 6 bases, with 18 bases separating them. This CDR3 contains 15 residues. The CDR3 nucleotides are TGTGCCAGCAGTTCGACGAGATCACCGAGGCCTGAAGCTTTCTTT. Amino acids: CASSSTRSPRPEAFF.

The chain couples TRBV27 to TRBJ1-6; D gene ambiguous. Germline-derived CDR1 and CDR2 are MNHEY and SMNVEV (reference sequence). V was shortened by 6 bases and J by 7 bases, with 16 bases between the two germline ends. The CDR3 spans 15 residues. CDR3 residues: CASRTMAGRNSPLHF. In DNA form, the CDR3 reads TGTGCCAGCAGGACGATGGCAGGCCGAAATTCACCCCTCCACTTT.

The CDR3 region is CASSLPLKIAGGPFYNEQFF. CDR3 bases: TGTGCCAGCAGTTTACCCCTCAAGATAGCGGGAGGGCCATTCTACAATGAGCAGTTCTTC. The V gene is TRBV28, the J gene TRBJ2-1; 11 nucleotides line up with TRBD2. Per germline, CDR1 MDHEN and CDR2 SYDVKM. V trimming: 2 bases; J trimming: 3 bases; junction bases outside the gene matches: 15. This CDR3 has 20 residues. The variable domain in full, completed from reference TRBV28 and TRBJ2-1, reads DVKVTQSSRYLVKRTGEKVFLECVQDMDHENMFWYRQDPGLGLRLIYFSYDVKMKEKGDIPEGYSVSREKKERFSLILESASTNQTSMYLCASSLPLKIAGGPFYNEQFFGPGTRLTVL.

This chain links TRBV19 with TRBJ1-2, with D hard to call. With 3 bases removed from V and 3 bases from J, the gap between germline ends came to 5 bases. Germline V CDR1 and CDR2: LNHDA, SQIVND (reference sequence). The CDR3 totals 12 residues. The CDR3 protein is CASSMADYGYTF. CDR3 coding DNA: TGTGCCAGTAGTATGGCGGACTATGGCTACACCTTC.

V gene TRBV10-1 combines with J gene TRBJ2-5; maybe TRBD1 (6 bases). The CDR3 has 14 amino acids. Germline V gives CDR1 WNHNN, CDR2 SYGVQD (reference sequence). Trimming took off 6 bases at V and 4 bases at J, with 15 bases between the two ends. The chain's CDR3 is CASSTGTRGETQYF. The DNA for the CDR3 is TGCGCCAGCAGCACCGGGACAAGGGGAGAGACCCAGTACTTC.